This T cell receptor beta chain comes out of a study of CD8 T cells in ankylosing spondylitis (dated by TCRdb to the late 2010s). In the study overall: T cell receptor beta repertoires were profiled in healthy donors and ankylosing spondylitis patients so that disease-linked TCR variants could be found. The full study cohort was made up of 25 ankylosing spondylitis patients and 108 healthy donors. Peripheral blood was sampled, and synovial fluid was additionally collected from ankylosing spondylitis patients.

Instrument on record: Illumina HiSeq 2500. TCR beta libraries were prepared by quantitative 5'-RACE with molecular barcodes. Per the source publication's procedure: To identify disease-linked TCR variants, a new computational method was used, one built on a probabilistic model of VDJ rearrangement. TCRdb's own reprocessing of the public reads used fastp at Q25 and MiXCR and kept productive beta chains. Records with the same CDR3 protein are collapsed into one entry carrying the most frequent genes and DNA. These V and J calls rely on TCRdb rather than the paper's analysis. For this sample there are about 130,000 distinct CDR3 sequences; 5.5% to 7.5% appear just once. The ten largest clonotypes hold roughly 12% of the sample. Of note for this clonotype: Its binding antigen is unknown. No base-level quality is on record; no much larger clone is a single base apart.

The junction carries 14 bases between V and J, which are trimmed by 4 bases and 5 bases respectively. The CDR3 has 15 amino acids, counting the end cysteine and phenylalanine. CDR3 DNA is the only sequence kept; it has 45 bases, read in frame from the first base. For CDR1 and CDR2, the germline V gene lists SNHLY and FYNNEI. Study-wide findings and limitations: Blood from ankylosing spondylitis patients appeared to be characterized by a TCR beta motif made up of several highly homologous amino acid variants. The disease-linked clones had a CD8+ phenotype and were found at relatively low frequencies in peripheral blood. Some of the motif variants had been reported before in the synovial fluid and blood of reactive arthritis patients, a finding that suggests common disease-initiation mechanisms. The disease-linked clones were reported to be significantly enriched in matched synovial fluid samples from ankylosing spondylitis patients.

This sequence originates from a female donor with ankylosing spondylitis or in good health (not recorded which). Rearrangement joined TRBV2 to TRBJ1-4; the D segment could be TRBD1, given 5 matching bases. The sequenced sample consisted of blood, either unsorted or a sorted T cell fraction (not recorded which). The nucleotides are TGTGCCAGCAGTGTAGACAGCCACTCAAATGAAAAACTGTTTTTT. It translates to CASSVDSHSNEKLFF.